The TCR beta chain under discussion was sequenced for a study of blood T cell repertoires in COVID-19. At the level of the study: Acute-phase and convalescent COVID-19 samples originated in the United States, Italy and Spain. Nucleic acid was either cDNA or gDNA, and it came from T cells, B-cell-depleted T cells, or PBMCs.

V was cut by 3 bases and J by 6 bases, with 18 bases left in between. The length of the CDR3 is 16 residues. In germline, CDR1 is LGHNA, CDR2 YSLEER. Per the original methods: Quantification of nucleated cells was approximated via reference gene primer amplification. The repertoire was sequenced with immunoSEQ multiplex PCR; TCRdb's copy has only in-frame clones and lacks some. V, J and clone size reflect that table, while D and trimming were determined from the DNA. The sample contains about 50,000 clones, 89% of which appear only once. This clone was detected only once. The chain combines TRBV4-3 with TRBJ1-5, with unresolved D. Sequencing was carried out using peripheral blood. This receptor was identified in a woman aged 55-69 years with COVID-19, enrolled during active disease. This CDR3 reads CASSQGLFSRGQPQHF. The DNA of the CDR3 is TGCGCCAGCAGCCAGGGTCTGTTCTCTCGGGGTCAGCCCCAGCATTTT.